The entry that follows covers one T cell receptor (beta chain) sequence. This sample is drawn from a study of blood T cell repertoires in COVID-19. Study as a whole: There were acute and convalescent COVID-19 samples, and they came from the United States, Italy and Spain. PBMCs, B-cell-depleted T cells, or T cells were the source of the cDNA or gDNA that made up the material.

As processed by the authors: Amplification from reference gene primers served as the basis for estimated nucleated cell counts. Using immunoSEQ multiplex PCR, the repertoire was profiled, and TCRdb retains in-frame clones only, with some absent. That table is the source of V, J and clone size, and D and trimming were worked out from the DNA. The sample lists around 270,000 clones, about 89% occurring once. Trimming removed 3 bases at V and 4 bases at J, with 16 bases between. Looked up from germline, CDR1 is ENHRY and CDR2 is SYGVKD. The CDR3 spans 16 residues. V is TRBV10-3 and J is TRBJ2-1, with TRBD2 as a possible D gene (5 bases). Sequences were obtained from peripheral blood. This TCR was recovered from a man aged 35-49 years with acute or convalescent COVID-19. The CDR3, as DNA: TGTGCCATCAGTGAAAGTCCGAGGGCGTCTTACAATGAGCAGTTCTTC. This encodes CAISESPRASYNEQFF.